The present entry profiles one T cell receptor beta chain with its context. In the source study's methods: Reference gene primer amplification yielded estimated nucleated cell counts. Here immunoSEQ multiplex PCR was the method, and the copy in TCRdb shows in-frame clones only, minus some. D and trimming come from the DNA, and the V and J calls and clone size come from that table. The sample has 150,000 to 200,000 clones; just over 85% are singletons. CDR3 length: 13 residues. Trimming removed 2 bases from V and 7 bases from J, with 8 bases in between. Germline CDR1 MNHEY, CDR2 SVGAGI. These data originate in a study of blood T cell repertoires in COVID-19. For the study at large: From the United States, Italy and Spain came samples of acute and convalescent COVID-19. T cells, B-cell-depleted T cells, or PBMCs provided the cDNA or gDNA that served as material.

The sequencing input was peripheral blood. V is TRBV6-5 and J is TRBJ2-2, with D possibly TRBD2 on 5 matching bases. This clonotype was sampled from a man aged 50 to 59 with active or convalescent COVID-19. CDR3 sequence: CASSYAGGGELFF. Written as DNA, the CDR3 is TGTGCCAGCAGTTACGCCGGAGGCGGGGAGCTGTTTTTT.